A selection of T cell receptor beta chains follows, all from one sample in a study of glioma-infiltrating T cells. TCRdb reanalysed the multiplex PCR reads using MiXCR and keeps one entry per CDR3 protein. The profile covers more than 100,000 distinct CDR3 sequences, with around 28% appearing a single time and 44% taken by the ten largest. The sequencing input was glioma tissue, nonneoplastic brain tissue, or PBMCs (not recorded which). The source of these receptors is a human donor with low-grade glioma or glioblastoma, undergoing nonglioma brain surgery, or in good health (not recorded which). Each CDR3 is given with its conserved first and last residue. A D gene is named only where the DNA matches it firmly. For some rows the clone size is stated as once, few or many, or as a class when expanded; others skip it.

TRBJ1-2 many - TRBV4-2 TGTGCCAGCAGCCATCCTAGGCCAGGGCAGAACGACCTCAACTATGGCTACACCTTC CASSHPRPGQNDLNYGYTF
TRBJ2-7 many - TRBV6-1 TGTGCCAGCTTTGGGGTGGGGTCCTACGAGCAGTACTTC CASFGVGSYEQYF
TRBJ2-3 few - TRBV11-2 TGTGCCAGCAGCTTGCTGATAGATACGCAGTATTTT CASSLLIDTQYF
TRBJ2-5 medium-sized TRBD1 TRBV3-1 TGTGCCAGCAGCCAAGATAACAGGGGAGAGACCCAGTACTTC CASSQDNRGETQYF
TRBJ2-7 many - TRBV2 TGTGCCAGCAGTGGACAGGGAGGCAACGAGCAGTACTTC CASSGQGGNEQYF
TRBJ2-7 few - TRBV2 TGTGCCAGCAGTACTCCCTTTATCTACGAGCAGTACTTC CASSTPFIYEQYF
TRBJ2-3 - - TRBV3-1 TGTGCCAGCAGCCAAGCCATGGAGGACACAGATACGCAGTATTTT CASSQAMEDTDTQYF
TRBJ2-1 - - TRBV10-3 TGTGCCATCAGCGAAACAGGTAACTACAATGAGCAGTTCTTC CAISETGNYNEQFF
TRBJ1-3 few - TRBV10-3 TGTGCCATCAGTGAGTCGCCGGGGGGGAACACCATATATTTT CAISESPGGNTIYF
TRBJ2-1 - - TRBV6-2/TRBV6-3 TGTGCCACGGGCCTCGCGGCCAATGCGCCGTTCTTC CATGLAANAPFF
TRBJ1-1 many - TRBV20-1 TGCAGTGCTAGATCACAGGGCACAGCTTTCTTT CSARSQGTAFF
TRBJ2-7 once - TRBV6-2/TRBV6-3 TGTGCCAGCAGCCGGACTCGTGCTTACGAGCATCACTTC CASSRTRAYEHHF
TRBJ1-1 many TRBD1 TRBV12-3/TRBV12-4 TGTGCCAGCGGCCAATCGGGACAGAATGAAGCTTTCTTT CASGQSGQNEAFF
TRBJ2-5 many - TRBV6-7 TGTGCCAGCAGTTACTCGAACAGAAACCAAGAGACCCAGTACTTC CASSYSNRNQETQYF
TRBJ1-3 - - TRBV20-1 TGCAGTGCTAGGGGTGGCGGAAACACCATATATTTT CSARGGGNTIYF
TRBJ1-2 - TRBD1 TRBV28 TGTGCCAGCAGCCAACAGGGGGCCCCCTATGGCTACACCTTC CASSQQGAPYGYTF
TRBJ1-5 many TRBD1 TRBV19 TGTGCCAGCCGGACAGGAACTAATCAGCCCCAGCATTTT CASRTGTNQPQHF
TRBJ2-1 many - TRBV11-1 TGTGCCAGCAGCTTAGTAGGAGGTGAGCAGTTCTTC CASSLVGGEQFF
TRBJ1-1 - - TRBV24-1 TGTGCCACACGTGGGGGCTTGAACACTGAAGCTTTCTTT CATRGGLNTEAFF
TRBJ2-5 - - TRBV18 TGTGCCAGCTCACCCCCCCAGGGGGGGGCCGGAAAGACCAAGTACTTC CASSPPQGGAGKTKYF
TRBJ2-5 many TRBD1 TRBV11-1 TGTGCCAGCAGTCTAATGGGACAGGTAGTAGAGACCCAGTACTTC CASSLMGQVVETQYF
TRBJ2-3 many - TRBV10-3 TGTGCCCTCAGCCCAGGGTATCAGACAGATACGCAGTATTTT CALSPGYQTDTQYF
TRBJ1-5 many - TRBV6-1 TGTGCCAGCCAGGAGGGGGGGGACAATCAGCCCCAGCATTTT CASQEGGDNQPQHF
TRBJ1-5 - - TRBV12-3/TRBV12-4 TGTGCCAGCAGCTCAGACAGACTTAGCAATCAGCCCCAGCATTTT CASSSDRLSNQPQHF
TRBJ1-5 medium-sized - TRBV6-2/TRBV6-3 TGTGCCAGCAGTTACGTAGGAATTCGGCAGCCCCAGCATTTT CASSYVGIRQPQHF
TRBJ2-2 many - TRBV6-6 TGTGCCAGCAGTTACGTGGGGGGCGGGACCGGGGAGCTGTTTTTT CASSYVGGGTGELFF
TRBJ1-6 - - TRBV4-1 TGCGCCAGCAGCCAAGAGGGCCAGAGTGACTCACCCCTCCACTTT CASSQEGQSDSPLHF
TRBJ1-5 many - TRBV7-2 TGTGCCAGCAGCTTAGGCGGGCTAAGCAATCAGCCCCAGCATTTT CASSLGGLSNQPQHF
TRBJ2-3 many - TRBV10-3 TGTGCCATCGCGACAGCTGGAAGTCCAGATACGCAGTATTTT CAIATAGSPDTQYF
TRBJ1-3 - - TRBV25-1 TGTGCCAGCAGTCGGGCGGGGACTGCTGGAAACACCATATATTTT CASSRAGTAGNTIYF
TRBJ1-2 many - TRBV6-2/TRBV6-3 TGTGCCAGCAGTTACTATCCGGGTTTGGACTATGGCTACACCTTC CASSYYPGLDYGYTF
TRBJ2-4 - - TRBV5-4 TGTGCCAGCAGTACAGGGAATCTAGCCAAAAACATTCAGTACTTC CASSTGNLAKNIQYF
TRBJ1-5 few - TRBV10-3 TGTGCCATCAGTAGAGCAGGGGATCCGCCCCAGCATTTT CAISRAGDPPQHF